The rows below give T cell receptor beta chains drawn from one sample of a study of CD8 T cells in Susac syndrome. TCRdb redid the calling of the immunoSEQ multiplex PCR reads with MiXCR, one entry per CDR3 protein. The sample records approximately 75,000 distinct CDR3 sequences, 95% being singletons. Sequencing used CD8+ T cells from PBMCs. The receptors derive from a human donor in good health. CDR3s include the opening cysteine and the closing phenylalanine or tryptophan.

J gene: TRBJ2-1
V gene: TRBV3-1
CDR3 protein: CASSLSPTSGGAMVF

J gene: TRBJ1-1
V gene: TRBV19
CDR3 protein: CASSTGTEEAFF

J gene: TRBJ1-2
V gene: TRBV4-1
CDR3 protein: CASSQSGANYGYTF

J gene: TRBJ1-5
V gene: TRBV4-3
CDR3 protein: CASSQDRMRPQHF

J gene: TRBJ1-1
V gene: TRBV7-9
CDR3 protein: CASSSRDREGTEAFF

J gene: TRBJ1-1
V gene: TRBV7-8
CDR3 protein: CASSSNRGRENTEAFF

J gene: TRBJ1-2
V gene: TRBV12-3/TRBV12-4
CDR3 protein: CASTGSLITIGYTF

J gene: TRBJ2-5
V gene: TRBV27
CDR3 protein: CASSLGTWETQYF

J gene: TRBJ1-1
V gene: TRBV4-1
CDR3 protein: CASSQVVGGAGEAFF

J gene: TRBJ2-3
V gene: TRBV6-5
CDR3 protein: CASSLLAIGTDTQYF

J gene: TRBJ2-5
V gene: TRBV11-2
CDR3 protein: CASSLAPGLAFQETQYF

J gene: TRBJ1-6
V gene: TRBV6-5
CDR3 protein: CASSSELREWATSPLHF

J gene: TRBJ1-1
V gene: TRBV7-9
CDR3 protein: CASSAGRGGPSTEAFF

J gene: TRBJ2-6
V gene: TRBV11-2
CDR3 protein: CASSLGKTGALGANVLTF

J gene: TRBJ2-1
V gene: TRBV7-9
CDR3 protein: CASSPGILNEQFF

J gene: TRBJ2-5
V gene: TRBV7-9
CDR3 protein: CASSLKAENQETQYF

J gene: TRBJ2-7
V gene: TRBV6-5
CDR3 protein: CASSYGGVPEQYF

J gene: TRBJ2-7
V gene: TRBV13
CDR3 protein: CASSLWTSHYEQYF

J gene: TRBJ2-7
V gene: TRBV29-1
CDR3 protein: CSVSRDYEQYF

J gene: TRBJ2-7
V gene: TRBV18
CDR3 protein: CASSLDLSYTYEQYF

J gene: TRBJ2-1
V gene: TRBV19
CDR3 protein: CASSLGQGADYNEQFF

J gene: TRBJ1-1
V gene: TRBV7-9
CDR3 protein: CASSAGGLNTEAFF

J gene: TRBJ2-2
V gene: TRBV5-1
CDR3 protein: CASSSQEGGDTGELFF

J gene: TRBJ2-3
V gene: TRBV9
CDR3 protein: CASSVESIRDTQYF

J gene: TRBJ2-5
V gene: TRBV6-6
CDR3 protein: CASSYLAGGQETQYF

J gene: TRBJ2-5
V gene: TRBV12-3/TRBV12-4
CDR3 protein: CASSPQAGGQETQYF

J gene: TRBJ2-3
V gene: TRBV29-1
CDR3 protein: CSVTTGRPEPYF

J gene: TRBJ2-4
V gene: TRBV20-1
CDR3 protein: CSAREPGGDIQYF

J gene: TRBJ2-7
V gene: TRBV13
CDR3 protein: CASSSGTGPLSYEQYF

J gene: TRBJ1-1
V gene: TRBV7-8
CDR3 protein: CASSDQGTLEAFF

J gene: TRBJ2-2
V gene: TRBV6-1
CDR3 protein: CASSRDTSTGELFF

J gene: TRBJ1-6
V gene: TRBV15
CDR3 protein: CATSSEGRGLGSPLHF

J gene: TRBJ1-2
V gene: TRBV9
CDR3 protein: CASTASGINYGYTF

J gene: TRBJ2-5
V gene: TRBV11-1
CDR3 protein: CASSLRGASGGSSYQETQYF

J gene: TRBJ2-5
V gene: TRBV13
CDR3 protein: CASSLAVTAQETQYF

J gene: TRBJ1-4
V gene: TRBV5-1
CDR3 protein: CASSLVPFGDPNEKLFF

J gene: TRBJ2-5
V gene: TRBV24-1
CDR3 protein: CATSDGNQETQYF

J gene: TRBJ2-5
V gene: TRBV4-1
CDR3 protein: CASSQDLGTEYQETQYF

J gene: TRBJ1-5
V gene: TRBV28
CDR3 protein: CASSLWRGAGNQPQHF

J gene: TRBJ1-5
V gene: TRBV5-1
CDR3 protein: CASSPGQGQGGDQPQHF

J gene: TRBJ1-2
V gene: TRBV13
CDR3 protein: CASSDRQGPYGYTF

J gene: TRBJ1-5
V gene: TRBV4-3
CDR3 protein: CASSQSLNQPQHF

J gene: TRBJ1-2
V gene: TRBV28
CDR3 protein: CASSFLTGGQVYTF

J gene: TRBJ1-6
V gene: TRBV28
CDR3 protein: CASSLSTSGQASNSPLHF

J gene: TRBJ1-5
V gene: TRBV5-6
CDR3 protein: CASSRTGAHSNQPQHF

J gene: TRBJ2-2
V gene: TRBV19
CDR3 protein: CASRQGAGELFF

J gene: TRBJ2-1
V gene: TRBV9
CDR3 protein: CASSVATGGSGVNEQFF

J gene: TRBJ2-6
V gene: TRBV7-9
CDR3 protein: CASTFLSVSGANVLTF

J gene: TRBJ2-6
V gene: TRBV29-1
CDR3 protein: CSAVDRAGANVLTF

J gene: TRBJ2-2
V gene: TRBV9
CDR3 protein: CASSVAWRGTGELFF

J gene: TRBJ2-2
V gene: TRBV4-1
CDR3 protein: CASSPGAGELFF

J gene: TRBJ2-2
V gene: TRBV29-1
CDR3 protein: CSVHPSNTGELFF